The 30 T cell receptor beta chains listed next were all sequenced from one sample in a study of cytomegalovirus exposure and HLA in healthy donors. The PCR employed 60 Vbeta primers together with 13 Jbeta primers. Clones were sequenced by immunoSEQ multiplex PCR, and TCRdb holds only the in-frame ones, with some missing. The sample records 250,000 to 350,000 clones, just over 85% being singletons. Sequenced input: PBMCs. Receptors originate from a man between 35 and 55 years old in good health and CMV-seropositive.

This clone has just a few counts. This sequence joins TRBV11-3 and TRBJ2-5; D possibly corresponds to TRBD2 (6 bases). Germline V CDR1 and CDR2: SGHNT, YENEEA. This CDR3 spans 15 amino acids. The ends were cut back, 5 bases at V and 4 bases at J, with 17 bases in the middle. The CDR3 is CASSPGGQEGETQYF. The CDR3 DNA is TGTGCCAGCAGCCCCGGAGGGCAAGAGGGAGAGACCCAGTACTTC.

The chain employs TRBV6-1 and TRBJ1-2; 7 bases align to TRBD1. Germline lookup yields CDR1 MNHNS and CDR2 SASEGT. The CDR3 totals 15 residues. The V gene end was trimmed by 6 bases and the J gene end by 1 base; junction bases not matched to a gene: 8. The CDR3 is CASRGTVSFNYGYTF. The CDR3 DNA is TGTGCCAGCAGGGGGACAGTCTCGTTTAACTATGGCTACACCTTC.

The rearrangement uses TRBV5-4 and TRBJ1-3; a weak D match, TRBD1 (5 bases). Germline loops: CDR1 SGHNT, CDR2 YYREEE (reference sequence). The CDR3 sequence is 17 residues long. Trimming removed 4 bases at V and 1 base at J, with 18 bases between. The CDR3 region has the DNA TGTGCCAGCAGCCCACCCCTGGGGGGTCCTTCTGGAAACACCATATATTTT. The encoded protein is CASSPPLGGPSGNTIYF.

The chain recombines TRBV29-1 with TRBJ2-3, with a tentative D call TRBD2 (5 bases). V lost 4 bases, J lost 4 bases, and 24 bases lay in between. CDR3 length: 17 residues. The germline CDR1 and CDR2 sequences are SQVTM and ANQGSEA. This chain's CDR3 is CSVVRGSGSVSADTQYF. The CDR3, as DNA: TGCAGCGTTGTTCGTGGGAGCGGTTCTGTCTCGGCAGATACGCAGTATTTT.

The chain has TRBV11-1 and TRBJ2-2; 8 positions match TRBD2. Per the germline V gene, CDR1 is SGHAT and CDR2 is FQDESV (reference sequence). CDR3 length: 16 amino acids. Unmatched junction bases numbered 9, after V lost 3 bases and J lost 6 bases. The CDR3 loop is CASSLTRGAYAGELFF. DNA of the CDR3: TGTGCCAGCAGCTTGACGCGGGGGGCTTACGCCGGGGAGCTGTTTTTT.

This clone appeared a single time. Written as DNA, the CDR3 is TGTGCCAGCAGTTTCGGGGGACCCTATGGCTACACCTTC. This translates into CASSFGGPYGYTF. The chain employs TRBV27 and TRBJ1-2; D perhaps matches TRBD1 (5 bases). This CDR3 is built from 13 residues. CDR1 and CDR2 (germline): MNHEY, SMNVEV (reference sequence). Trimming left V 3 bases short and J 4 bases short, with 9 bases between.

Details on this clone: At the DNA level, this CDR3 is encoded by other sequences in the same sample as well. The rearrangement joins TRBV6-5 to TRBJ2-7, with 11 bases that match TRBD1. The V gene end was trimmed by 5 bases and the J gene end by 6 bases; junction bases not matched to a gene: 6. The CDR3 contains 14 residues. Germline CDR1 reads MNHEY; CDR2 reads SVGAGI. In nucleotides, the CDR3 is TGTGCCAGCAGTCCAGGACAGGGGGCTCTCGAGCAGTACTTC. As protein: CASSPGQGALEQYF.

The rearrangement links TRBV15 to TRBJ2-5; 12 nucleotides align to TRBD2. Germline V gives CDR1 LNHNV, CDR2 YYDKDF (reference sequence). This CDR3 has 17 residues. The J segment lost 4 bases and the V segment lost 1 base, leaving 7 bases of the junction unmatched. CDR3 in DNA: TGTGCCACCAGCAGAGTAGCAGGACTAGCGGGATTAGAGACCCAGTACTTC. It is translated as CATSRVAGLAGLETQYF.

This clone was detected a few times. The CDR3 DNA sequence: TGTGCCAGCATACAGGGTGGGGACTATGGCTACACCTTC. Translation gives CASIQGGDYGYTF. The J gene is TRBJ1-2, the V gene TRBV2; D possibly corresponds to TRBD1 (6 bases). The germline V and J ends were trimmed by 7 bases and 3 bases, with 12 bases remaining between them. Germline CDR1 SNHLY, CDR2 FYNNEI. This CDR3 has 13 amino acids.

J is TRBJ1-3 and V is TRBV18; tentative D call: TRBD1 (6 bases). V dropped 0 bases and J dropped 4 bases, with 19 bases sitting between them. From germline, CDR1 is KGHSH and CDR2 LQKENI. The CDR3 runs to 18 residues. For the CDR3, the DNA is TGTGCCAGCTCACCACCGGGAAGGGGGGGAACGCCCGGAAACACCATATATTTT. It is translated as CASSPPGRGGTPGNTIYF.

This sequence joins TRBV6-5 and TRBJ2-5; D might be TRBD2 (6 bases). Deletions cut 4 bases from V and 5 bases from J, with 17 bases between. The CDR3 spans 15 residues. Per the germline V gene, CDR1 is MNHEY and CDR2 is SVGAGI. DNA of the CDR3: TGTGCCAGCAGTTCGTTTCGAACTGGAGGGGAGACCCAGTACTTC. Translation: CASSSFRTGGETQYF.

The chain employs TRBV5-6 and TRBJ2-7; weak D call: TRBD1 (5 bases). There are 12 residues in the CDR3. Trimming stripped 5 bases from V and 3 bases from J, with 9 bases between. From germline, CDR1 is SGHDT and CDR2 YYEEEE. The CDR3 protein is CASRAGNYEQYF. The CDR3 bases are TGTGCCAGCAGGGCAGGGAACTACGAGCAGTACTTC. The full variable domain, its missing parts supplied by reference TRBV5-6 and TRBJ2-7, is DAGVTQSPTHLIKTRGQQVTLRCSPKSGHDTVSWYQQALGQGPQFIFQYYEEEERQRGNFPDRFSGHQFPNYSSELNVNALLLGDSALYLCASRAGNYEQYFGPGTRLTVT.

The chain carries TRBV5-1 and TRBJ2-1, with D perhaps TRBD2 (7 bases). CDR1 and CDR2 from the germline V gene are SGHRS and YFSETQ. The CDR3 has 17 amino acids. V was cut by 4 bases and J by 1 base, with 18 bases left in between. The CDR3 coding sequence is TGCGCCAGCAGCCGTAGGGGGTTGCGGGAGTCCTACAATGAGCAGTTCTTC. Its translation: CASSRRGLRESYNEQFF.

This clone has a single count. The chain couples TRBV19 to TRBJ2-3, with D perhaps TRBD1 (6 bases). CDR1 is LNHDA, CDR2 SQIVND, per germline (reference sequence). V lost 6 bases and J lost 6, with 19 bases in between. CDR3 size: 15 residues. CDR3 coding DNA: TGTGCCAGTAGCCGGTTCAGGGGCGGTTCGGATACGCAGTATTTT. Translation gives CASSRFRGGSDTQYF.

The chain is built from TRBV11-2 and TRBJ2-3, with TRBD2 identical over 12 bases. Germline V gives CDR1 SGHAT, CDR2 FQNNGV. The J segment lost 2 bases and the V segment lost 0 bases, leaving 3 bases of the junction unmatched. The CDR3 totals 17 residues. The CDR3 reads CASSLDRTSGITDTQYF. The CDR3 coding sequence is TGTGCCAGCAGCTTAGATCGGACTAGCGGGATCACAGATACGCAGTATTTT.

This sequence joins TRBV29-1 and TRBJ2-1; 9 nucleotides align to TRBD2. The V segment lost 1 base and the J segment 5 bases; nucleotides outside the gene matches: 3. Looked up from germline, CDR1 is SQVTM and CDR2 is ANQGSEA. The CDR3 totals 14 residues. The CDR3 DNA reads TGCAGCGTTGAAGGCGGGAGGGTGCACAATGAGCAGTTCTTC. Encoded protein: CSVEGGRVHNEQFF.

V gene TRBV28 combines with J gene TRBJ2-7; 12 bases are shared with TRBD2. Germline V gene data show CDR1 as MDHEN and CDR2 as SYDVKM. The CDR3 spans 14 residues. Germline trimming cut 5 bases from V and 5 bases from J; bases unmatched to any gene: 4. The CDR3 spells CASSPTSGRDEQYF. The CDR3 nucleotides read TGTGCCAGCAGTCCGACTAGCGGGAGAGACGAGCAGTACTTC. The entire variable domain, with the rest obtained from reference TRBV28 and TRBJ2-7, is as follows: DVKVTQSSRYLVKRTGEKVFLECVQDMDHENMFWYRQDPGLGLRLIYFSYDVKMKEKGDIPEGYSVSREKKERFSLILESASTNQTSMYLCASSPTSGRDEQYFGPGTRLTVT.

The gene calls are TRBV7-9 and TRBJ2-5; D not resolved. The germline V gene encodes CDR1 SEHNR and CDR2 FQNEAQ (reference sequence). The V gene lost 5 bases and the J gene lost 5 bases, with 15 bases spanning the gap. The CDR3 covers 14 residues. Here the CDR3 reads CASSPSEAYETQYF. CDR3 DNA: TGTGCCAGCAGCCCGTCCGAGGCCTATGAGACCCAGTACTTC.

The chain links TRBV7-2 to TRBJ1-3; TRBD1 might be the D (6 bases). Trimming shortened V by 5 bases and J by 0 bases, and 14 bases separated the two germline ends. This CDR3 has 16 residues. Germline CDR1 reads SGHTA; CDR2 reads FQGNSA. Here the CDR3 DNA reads TGTGCCAGCAGCCCGAGGGGGACGGTCTCTGGAAACACCATATATTTT. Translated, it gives CASSPRGTVSGNTIYF.

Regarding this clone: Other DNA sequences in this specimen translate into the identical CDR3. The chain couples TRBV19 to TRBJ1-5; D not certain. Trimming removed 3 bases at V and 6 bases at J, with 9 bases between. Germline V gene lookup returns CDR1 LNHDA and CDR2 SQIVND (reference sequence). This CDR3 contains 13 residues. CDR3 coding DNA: TGTGCCAGTAGTATCGGAGGGAGTCAGCCCCAGCATTTT. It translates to CASSIGGSQPQHF.

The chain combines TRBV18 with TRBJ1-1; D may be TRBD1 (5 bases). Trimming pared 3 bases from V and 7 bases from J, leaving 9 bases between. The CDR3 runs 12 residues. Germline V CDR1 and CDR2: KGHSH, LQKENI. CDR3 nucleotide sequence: TGTGCCAGCTCACCCATCGACAGTGAAGCTTTCTTT. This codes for CASSPIDSEAFF.

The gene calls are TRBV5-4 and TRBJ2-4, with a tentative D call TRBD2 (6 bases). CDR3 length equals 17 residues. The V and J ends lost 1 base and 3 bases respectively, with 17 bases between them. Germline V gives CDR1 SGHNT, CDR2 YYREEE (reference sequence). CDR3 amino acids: CASSLPGAGPGKNIQYF. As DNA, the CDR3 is TGTGCCAGCAGCTTGCCTGGGGCGGGACCAGGCAAAAACATTCAGTACTTC.

CDR3 nucleotide sequence: TGTGCCAGCAGTTTTGGGACTCCCCCTCCGTCCTACGAGCAGTACTTC. This translates into CASSFGTPPPSYEQYF. V and J are TRBV6-4 and TRBJ2-7; tentative D call: TRBD2 (6 bases). Germline lookup yields CDR1 MRHNA and CDR2 SNTAGT. V lost 5 bases to trimming and J lost 1 base, with 18 bases between them. This CDR3 spans 16 amino acids.

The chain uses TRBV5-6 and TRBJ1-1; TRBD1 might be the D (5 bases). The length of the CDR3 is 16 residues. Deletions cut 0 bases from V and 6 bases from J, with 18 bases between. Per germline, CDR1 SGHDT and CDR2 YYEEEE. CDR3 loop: CASSLGQGFVRAEAFF. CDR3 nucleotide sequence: TGTGCCAGCAGCTTGGGGCAGGGTTTTGTTCGCGCTGAAGCTTTCTTT.

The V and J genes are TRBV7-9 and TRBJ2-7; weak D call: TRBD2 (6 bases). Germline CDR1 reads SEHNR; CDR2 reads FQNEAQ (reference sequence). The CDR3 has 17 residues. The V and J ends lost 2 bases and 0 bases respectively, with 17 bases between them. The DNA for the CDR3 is TGTGCCAGCAGCTTATGGACGAGGCTAGCGAGCTCCTACGAGCAGTACTTC. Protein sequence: CASSLWTRLASSYEQYF.

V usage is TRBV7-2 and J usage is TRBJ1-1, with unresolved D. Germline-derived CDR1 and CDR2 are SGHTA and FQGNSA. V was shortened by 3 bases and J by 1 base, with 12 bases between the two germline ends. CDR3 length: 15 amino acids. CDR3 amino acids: CASSFEGWENTEAFF. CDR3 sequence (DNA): TGTGCCAGCAGCTTCGAGGGCTGGGAGAACACTGAAGCTTTCTTT.

CDR3 sequence (DNA): TGCGCCAGCAGCTTGGAACTGTACGACGAGCAGTACTTC. This gives the protein CASSLELYDEQYF. J is TRBJ2-7 and V is TRBV5-1; D gene unclear. Germline-derived CDR1 and CDR2 are SGHRS and YFSETQ. V lost 0 bases and J lost 5, with 9 bases in between. This CDR3 is 13 amino acids long.

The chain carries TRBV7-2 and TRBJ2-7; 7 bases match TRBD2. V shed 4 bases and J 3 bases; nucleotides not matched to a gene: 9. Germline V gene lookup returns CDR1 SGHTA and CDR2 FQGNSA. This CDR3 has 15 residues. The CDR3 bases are TGTGCCAGCAGCTCTCGATCGGGCGGGAGCTACGAGCAGTACTTC. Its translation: CASSSRSGGSYEQYF.

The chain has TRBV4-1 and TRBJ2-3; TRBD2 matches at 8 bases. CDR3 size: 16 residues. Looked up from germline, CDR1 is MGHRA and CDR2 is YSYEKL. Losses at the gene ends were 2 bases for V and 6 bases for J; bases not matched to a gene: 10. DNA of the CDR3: TGCGCCAGCAGCCAATCGACGGGAGGGCCCTCGGATACGCAGTATTTT. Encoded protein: CASSQSTGGPSDTQYF.

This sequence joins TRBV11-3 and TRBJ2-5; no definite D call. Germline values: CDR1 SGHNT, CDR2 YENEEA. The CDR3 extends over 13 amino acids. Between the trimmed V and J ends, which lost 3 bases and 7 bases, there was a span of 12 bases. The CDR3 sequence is CASSFGDFGTQYF. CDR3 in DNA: TGTGCCAGCAGCTTTGGAGATTTTGGGACCCAGTACTTC.